The sample holds one count of the clone carrying this T cell receptor (beta chain). What it recognizes is unknown. Produced via immunoSEQ multiplex PCR; TCRdb's table is partial and in-frame only. The sample yields about 38,000 clones, approximately 85% seen once. The data were obtained in a study of CD8 T cells in acute hepatitis C reinfection. Study-wide background: TCRbeta of HCV NS3-1073-specific CD8+ T cells was profiled. Study conclusions and caveats: A V04-02/J02-02 clonotype was among about a dozen public ones, independent of outcome.

The J segment lost 6 bases and the V segment lost 2 bases, leaving 8 bases of the junction unmatched. CDR1 is MNHEY, CDR2 SMNVEV, per germline (reference sequence). This CDR3 region has 15 residues. Time point meaning: naive CD8 control sorted from an acute-time-point sample. Cells were stained for CD3, CD8 and CD45RO, excluding dead cells. The origin of this receptor is a woman aged 18-30 years who spontaneously cleared hepatitis C infection. Sequencing was carried out using naive CD8+ T cells from PBMCs. J is TRBJ2-3 and V is TRBV27, with 7 nucleotides matching TRBD2. CDR3 loop: CASSLAPGTMDTQYF. The CDR3 DNA follows: TGTGCCAGCAGTTTAGCCCCCGGGACTATGGATACGCAGTATTTT.